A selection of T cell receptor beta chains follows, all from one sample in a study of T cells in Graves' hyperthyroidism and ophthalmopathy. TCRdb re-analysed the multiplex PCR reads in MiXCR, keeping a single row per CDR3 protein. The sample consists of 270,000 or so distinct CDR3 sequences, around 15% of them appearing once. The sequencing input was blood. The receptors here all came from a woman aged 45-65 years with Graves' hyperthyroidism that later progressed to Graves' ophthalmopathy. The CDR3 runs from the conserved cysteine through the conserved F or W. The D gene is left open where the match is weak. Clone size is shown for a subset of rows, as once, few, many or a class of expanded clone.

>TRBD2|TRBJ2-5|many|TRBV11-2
CASSPLGTSGKETQYF
TGTGCCAGCAGCCCTTTAGGGACTAGCGGGAAAGAGACCCAGTACTTC
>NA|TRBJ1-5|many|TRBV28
CASSLLDQPQHF
TGTGCCAGCAGTTTATTAGATCAGCCCCAGCATTTT
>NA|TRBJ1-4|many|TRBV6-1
CASRTTELVANEKLFF
TGTGCCAGCAGGACGACAGAGCTCGTGGCTAATGAAAAACTGTTTTTT
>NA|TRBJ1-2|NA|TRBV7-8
CASSPPGYYGYTF
TGTGCCAGCAGCCCTCCTGGGTACTATGGCTACACCTTC
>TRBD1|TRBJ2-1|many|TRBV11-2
CASSPSTGLYNEQFF
TGTGCCAGCAGCCCTTCGACAGGGTTGTACAATGAGCAGTTCTTC
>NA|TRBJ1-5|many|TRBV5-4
CASSWDNYQPQHF
TGTGCCAGCAGCTGGGACAACTATCAGCCCCAGCATTTT
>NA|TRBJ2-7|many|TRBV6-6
CASSYNSDEQYF
TGTGCCAGCAGTTACAATTCTGACGAGCAGTACTTC
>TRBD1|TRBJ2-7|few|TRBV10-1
CATGTGPDGRYF
TGCGCCACCGGGACAGGACCCGACGGGCGGTACTTC
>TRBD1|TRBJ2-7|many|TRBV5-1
CASSLGDRVRSYEQYF
TGCGCCAGCAGCTTGGGGGACAGGGTTCGGTCCTACGAGCAGTACTTC
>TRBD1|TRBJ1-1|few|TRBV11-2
CASSFPTGAGGAFF
TGTGCCAGCAGCTTTCCTACAGGGGCCGGGGGGGCTTTCTTT
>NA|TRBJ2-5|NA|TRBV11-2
CASTHGSRRIGETQYF
TGTGCCAGCACCCACGGGTCTAGAAGGATCGGGGAGACCCAGTACTTC
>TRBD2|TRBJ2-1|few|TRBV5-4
CASSGSGRASQYEQFF
TGTGCCAGCAGCGGTAGCGGGAGGGCCTCTCAGTATGAGCAGTTCTTC
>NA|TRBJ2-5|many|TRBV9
CASSVVGGETQYF
TGTGCCAGCAGCGTCGTGGGTGGGGAGACCCAGTACTTC
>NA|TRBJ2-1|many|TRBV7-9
CASRTGQSSYNEQFF
TGTGCCAGCAGGACAGGACAGAGCTCCTACAATGAGCAGTTCTTC
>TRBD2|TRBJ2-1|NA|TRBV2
CASSSGVNEQFF
TGTGCCAGCAGTAGCGGGGTCAATGAGCAGTTCTTC
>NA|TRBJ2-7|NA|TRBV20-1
CSASFYEQYF
TGCAGTGCTAGTTTTTACGAGCAGTACTTC
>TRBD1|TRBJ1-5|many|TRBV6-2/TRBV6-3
CASSNRDRERPQHF
TGTGCCAGCAGTAACCGGGACAGGGAAAGGCCCCAGCATTTT
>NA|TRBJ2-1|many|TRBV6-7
CASRKRSSYNEQFF
TGTGCCAGCAGAAAGCGAAGCTCCTACAATGAGCAGTTCTTC
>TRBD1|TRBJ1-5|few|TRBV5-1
CASSLTGGDQPQHF
TGCGCCAGCAGCTTAACAGGGGGGGATCAGCCCCAGCATTTT
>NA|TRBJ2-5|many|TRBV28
CASSFPPERETQYF
TGTGCCAGCAGTTTCCCTCCAGAGCGGGAGACCCAGTACTTC
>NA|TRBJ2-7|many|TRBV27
CASSSTGTFDEQYF
TGTGCCAGCAGTTCGACAGGGACTTTCGACGAGCAGTACTTC
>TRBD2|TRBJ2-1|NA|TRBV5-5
CASSWREAFNEQFF
TGTGCCAGCAGCTGGCGGGAGGCCTTCAATGAGCAGTTCTTC
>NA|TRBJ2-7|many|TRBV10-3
CAISPQGGAYEQYF
TGTGCCATCAGTCCCCAGGGGGGGGCCTACGAGCAGTACTTC
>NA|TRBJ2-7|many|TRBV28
CASSLLTETPYEQYF
TGTGCCAGCAGTTTACTAACGGAGACCCCCTACGAGCAGTACTTC
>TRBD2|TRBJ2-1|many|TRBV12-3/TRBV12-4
CASSFGGRDYNEQFF
TGTGCCAGCAGTTTTGGCGGGAGGGACTACAATGAGCAGTTCTTC
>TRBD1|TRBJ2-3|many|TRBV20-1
CSARDLPGTGGRWGTDTQYF
TGCAGTGCTAGAGATCTCCCCGGGACAGGGGGCAGGTGGGGCACAGATACGCAGTATTTT
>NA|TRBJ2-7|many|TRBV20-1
CSATTPRTADTVASYEQYF
TGCAGTGCAACTACCCCTCGGACAGCCGATACAGTAGCCTCCTACGAGCAGTACTTC
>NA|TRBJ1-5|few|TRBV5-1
CASSLDRTQPQHF
TGCGCCAGCAGCTTAGACAGGACCCAGCCCCAGCATTTT
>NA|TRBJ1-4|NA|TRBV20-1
CSARDMTATNEKLFF
TGCAGTGCTAGAGATATGACGGCAACTAATGAAAAACTGTTTTTT
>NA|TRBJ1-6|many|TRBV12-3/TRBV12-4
CASSFAAGSSYNSPLHF
TGTGCCAGCAGTTTCGCGGCAGGGAGCTCCTATAATTCACCCCTCCACTTT
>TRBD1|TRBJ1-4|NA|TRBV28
CASGGQLATNEKLFF
TGTGCCAGCGGGGGACAGTTAGCAACTAATGAAAAACTGTTTTTT
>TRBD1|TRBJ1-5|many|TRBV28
CASSPPPGQISNQPQHF
TGTGCCAGCAGTCCACCCCCGGGACAGATTAGCAATCAGCCCCAGCATTTT
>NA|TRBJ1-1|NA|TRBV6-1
CASHSDRNTEAFF
TGTGCCAGCCACTCCGACCGGAACACTGAAGCTTTCTTT
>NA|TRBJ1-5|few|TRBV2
CASKNRGYSNQPQHF
TGTGCCAGCAAGAACCGGGGCTATAGCAATCAGCCCCAGCATTTT
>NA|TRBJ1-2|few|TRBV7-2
CASEPGGNYGYTF
TGTGCCAGCGAACCGGGGGGAAACTATGGCTACACCTTC
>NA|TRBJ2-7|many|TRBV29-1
CSVLTGEQYF
TGCAGCGTCTTAACGGGGGAGCAGTACTTC
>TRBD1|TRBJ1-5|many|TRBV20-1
CSASHDRGHQPQHF
TGCAGTGCTAGCCACGACAGGGGGCATCAGCCCCAGCATTTT
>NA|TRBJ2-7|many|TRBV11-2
CASRVGHGDPLYEQYF
TGTGCCAGCAGAGTGGGGCACGGGGATCCCCTCTACGAGCAGTACTTC
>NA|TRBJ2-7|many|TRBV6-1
CASGGPIYEQYF
TGTGCCAGCGGGGGACCGATCTACGAGCAGTACTTC
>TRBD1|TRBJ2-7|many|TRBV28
CASSPLTGVSYEQYF
TGTGCCAGCAGTCCCCTGACAGGGGTGAGCTACGAGCAGTACTTC
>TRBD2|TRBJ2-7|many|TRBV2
CASSLLSGRAMDEQYF
TGTGCCAGCAGCCTATTGAGCGGGAGGGCCATGGACGAGCAGTACTTC
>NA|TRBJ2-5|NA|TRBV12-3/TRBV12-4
CASSLDQGYQETQYF
TGTGCCAGCAGTTTAGACCAGGGGTACCAAGAGACCCAGTACTTC
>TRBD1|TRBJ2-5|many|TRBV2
CASRQDRGPQETQYF
TGTGCCAGCCGCCAGGACAGGGGGCCCCAAGAGACCCAGTACTTC
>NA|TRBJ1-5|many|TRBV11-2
CASSGDFSGQPQHF
TGTGCCAGCAGCGGGGACTTTTCGGGTCAGCCCCAGCATTTT
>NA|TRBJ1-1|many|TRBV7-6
CASSRSEDTEAFF
TGTGCCAGCAGCCGAAGCGAGGACACTGAAGCTTTCTTT
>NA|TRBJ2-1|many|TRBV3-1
CASSQGEDEQFF
TGTGCCAGCAGCCAGGGGGAGGATGAGCAGTTCTTC